These 20 T cell receptor beta chains came from one sample sequenced in a study of cytomegalovirus exposure and HLA in healthy donors. Primers included in the PCR were 60 Vbeta and 13 Jbeta primers. Using immunoSEQ multiplex PCR, the repertoire was profiled, and TCRdb retains in-frame clones only, with some absent. The sample consists of 83,000 or so clones, about 80% of them appearing once. Input material: PBMCs. Receptors were obtained from a young man in good health and CMV-seropositive.

The V and J genes are TRBV11-2 and TRBJ2-3; D uncertain. The germline V and J ends were trimmed by 6 bases and 0 bases, with 13 bases remaining between them. The length of the CDR3 is 15 residues. Germline lookup yields CDR1 SGHAT and CDR2 FQNNGV. Here the CDR3 reads CASRQQASSTDTQYF. CDR3 DNA: TGTGCCAGCAGACAGCAAGCTTCGAGCACAGATACGCAGTATTTT.

The rearrangement uses TRBV5-1 and TRBJ1-4, with 11 bases fitting TRBD1. V shed 7 bases and J 8 bases; nucleotides not matched to a gene: 13. Germline-derived CDR1 and CDR2 are SGHRS and YFSETQ. This CDR3 region has 16 residues. The CDR3 sequence: CASSLGGTGGGEKLFF. The CDR3 nucleotides read TGCGCCAGCTCGTTGGGCGGGACAGGGGGTGGAGAAAAACTGTTTTTT.

V usage is TRBV7-9 and J usage is TRBJ1-1; D ambiguous. The CDR3 length is 11 residues. Trimming removed 10 bases at V and 6 bases at J, with 12 bases between. Germline values: CDR1 SEHNR, CDR2 FQNEAQ (reference sequence). DNA of the CDR3: TGTGCCACCAGTACTTACGCTGAAGCTTTCTTT. It yields the protein CATSTYAEAFF.

V usage is TRBV6-5 and J usage is TRBJ1-2, with 7 positions matching TRBD1. Germline CDR1 is MNHEY and CDR2 is SVGAGI. Trimming took 0 bases from V and 0 from J; bases not matched to a gene: 1. This CDR3 has 15 residues. The CDR3 protein is CASSYSGTANYGYTF. The CDR3 region has the DNA TGTGCCAGCAGTTACTCCGGGACAGCTAACTATGGCTACACCTTC.

The chain has TRBV13 and TRBJ2-4, with unresolved D. From germline, CDR1 is PRHDT and CDR2 FYEKMQ (reference sequence). The CDR3 runs to 14 residues. The ends were cut back, 2 bases at V and 1 base at J, with 6 bases in the middle. The CDR3 sequence is CASSLRRAKNIQYF. CDR3 in DNA: TGTGCCAGCAGCTTAAGGCGGGCCAAAAACATTCAGTACTTC.

The table lists this clone with a few counts. This chain uses TRBV4-2 with TRBJ1-2; D possibly corresponds to TRBD1 (6 bases). Per the germline V gene, CDR1 is LGHNA and CDR2 is YNFKEQ. Trimming cost V 0 bases and J 8 bases, with 13 bases left between them. The CDR3 is 14 amino acids. CDR3 nucleotide sequence: TGTGCCAGCAGCCAAGATAGGGCAGGGGACGGCTACACCTTC. Residues: CASSQDRAGDGYTF.

The chain employs TRBV28 and TRBJ2-5; the match to TRBD2 covers 12 bases. The J segment lost 0 bases and the V segment lost 5 bases, leaving 4 bases of the junction unmatched. This CDR3 comprises 16 residues. Germline V gene sequence: CDR1 MDHEN, CDR2 SYDVKM. CDR3 nucleotide sequence: TGTGCCAGCAGTCACGGACTAGCGGGGTACCAAGAGACCCAGTACTTC. It specifies CASSHGLAGYQETQYF.

In this sample, this clone turned up once. Germline and junction disagree at one end, which may indicate a read error. The CDR3 DNA reads as TGTGCCAGCAGCTTAGGCGGCTGGGGGGACCAGGAGACCCAGTACTTC. Its protein product is CASSLGGWGDQETQYF. The chain carries TRBV11-3 and TRBJ2-5; D possibly corresponds to TRBD2 (6 bases). The V gene's germline CDR1 is SGHNT and CDR2 YENEEA. This CDR3 comprises 16 residues.

The chain carries TRBV5-1 and TRBJ1-4; D remains unclear. This CDR3 has 16 residues. V was clipped by 2 bases and J by 2 bases, with 13 bases between them. CDR1 and CDR2 from the germline V gene are SGHRS and YFSETQ. The DNA of the CDR3 is TGCGCCAGCAGCTTCGGAGGGCCAAGGACTAATGAAAAACTGTTTTTT. This translates into CASSFGGPRTNEKLFF.

This clone came up a few times. V is TRBV4-1 and J is TRBJ1-5; 7 nucleotides align to TRBD1. The CDR3 loop spans 15 amino acids. Germline trimming cut 6 bases from V and 2 bases from J; bases unmatched to any gene: 7. Germline V CDR1 and CDR2: MGHRA, YSYEKL. The CDR3 is CASSIQGGGNQPQHF. The CDR3 DNA follows: TGCGCCAGCAGTATTCAGGGGGGTGGCAATCAGCCCCAGCATTTT.

The chain carries TRBV5-1 and TRBJ1-2; no firm D call. Looked up from germline, CDR1 is SGHRS and CDR2 is YFSETQ. The CDR3 sequence is 16 residues long. Deletions cut 4 bases from V and 8 bases from J, with 24 bases between. CDR3 loop: CASSPELAAKSGGYTF. The DNA for the CDR3 is TGCGCCAGCAGCCCGGAGCTGGCAGCGAAGTCCGGGGGCTACACCTTC.

V gene TRBV7-8 combines with J gene TRBJ2-2, with D maybe TRBD1 (5 bases). This CDR3 is built from 16 residues. From germline, CDR1 is SGHVS and CDR2 FQNEAQ. Trimming shortened V by 7 bases and J by 5 bases, and 20 bases separated the two germline ends. CDR3 loop: CASNLWGLGPTGELFF. CDR3 nucleotides: TGTGCCAGCAACCTCTGGGGCCTGGGTCCTACCGGGGAGCTGTTTTTT.

V is TRBV28 and J is TRBJ2-7, with a possible D match to TRBD1 (6 bases). Trimming left V 7 bases short and J 3 bases short, with 10 bases between. This CDR3 comprises 12 residues. CDR1 MDHEN and CDR2 SYDVKM come from the germline V gene. The CDR3 spells CASTRGGYEQYF. The DNA for the CDR3 is TGTGCCAGCACCCGAGGGGGCTACGAGCAGTACTTC.

The CDR3 DNA reads as TGTGCTAGTGGCGAAGCGGGCGAAGCTTTCTTT. It specifies CASGEAGEAFF. The V and J genes are TRBV12-5 and TRBJ1-1; no firm D call. The CDR3 totals 11 residues. Germline CDR1 is LGHNT and CDR2 is FRNRAP. With 6 bases removed from V and 8 bases from J, the gap between germline ends came to 10 bases.

V usage is TRBV6-5 and J usage is TRBJ2-3; possibly TRBD1 for D (6 bases). Germline V gene data show CDR1 as MNHEY and CDR2 as SVGAGI. The CDR3 sequence is 15 residues long. V was shortened by 6 bases and J by 1 base, with 14 bases between the two germline ends. This CDR3 is CASRRTGRGTDTQYF. CDR3 coding DNA: TGTGCCAGCAGGCGCACAGGGCGGGGCACAGATACGCAGTATTTT.

This rearrangement joins TRBV23-1 to TRBJ1-2, with 8 positions matching TRBD1. TRBV23-1 is flagged as an ORF with uncertain function. V gave up 6 bases and J gave up 7 bases; unmatched junction bases: 7. The CDR3 covers 13 residues. The CDR3 loop is CASRHRTGFGYTF. The CDR3 nucleotides are TGCGCCAGCAGACACCGGACAGGGTTTGGCTACACCTTC.

V gene TRBV2 combines with J gene TRBJ2-7; D gene ambiguous. Trimming pared 5 bases from V and 2 bases from J, leaving 10 bases between. CDR1 is SNHLY, CDR2 FYNNEI, per germline. The CDR3 consists of 13 residues. CDR3 protein: CASSMTDTYEQYF. Written as DNA, the CDR3 is TGTGCCAGCAGTATGACTGATACCTACGAGCAGTACTTC.

The CDR3 sequence: CASSESGSGANVLTF. CDR3 sequence (DNA): TGTGCCAGCAGTGAATCGGGCTCTGGGGCCAACGTCCTGACTTTC. The rearrangement uses TRBV6-1 and TRBJ2-6; D unclear. Deletions cut 2 bases from V and 0 bases from J, with 5 bases between. Per germline, CDR1 MNHNS and CDR2 SASEGT. CDR3 size: 15 residues.

This chain links TRBV18 with TRBJ2-7; the D gene is possibly TRBD1 (6 bases). Trimming removed 6 bases at V and 0 bases at J, with 18 bases between. Germline V lookup: CDR1 KGHSH, CDR2 LQKENI. The CDR3 has 16 amino acids. For the CDR3, the DNA is TGTGCCAGCTCCCCCCTCGGACGGGACACCTCCTACGAGCAGTACTTC. Translation gives CASSPLGRDTSYEQYF.

The chain has TRBV2 and TRBJ2-3; the D is unclear. Germline V gene lookup returns CDR1 SNHLY and CDR2 FYNNEI. V was pared by 1 base and J by 5 bases, with 4 bases between. The CDR3 loop spans 12 amino acids. As DNA, the CDR3 is TGTGCCAGCAGTGAAGGGCTAGATACGCAGTATTTT. The encoded protein is CASSEGLDTQYF.